This entry lists 32 T cell receptor beta chains sequenced from one sample in a study of blood T cell repertoires in COVID-19. This table comes from immunoSEQ multiplex PCR, and its TCRdb copy is limited to in-frame clones, with some not included. The data show 150,000 to 180,000 clones, 83% seen once. Sequencing was carried out using peripheral blood. These receptors all come from a woman aged 55-75 years with COVID-19, enrolled during active disease.

The chain carries TRBV6-1 and TRBJ1-3; no definite D call. V lost 3 bases, J lost 4 bases, and 13 bases lay in between. The CDR3 extends over 15 amino acids. Germline V CDR1 and CDR2: MNHNS, SASEGT. The chain's CDR3 is CASSDSPEAGNTIYF. The CDR3 DNA reads TGTGCCAGCAGTGATTCCCCCGAGGCCGGAAACACCATATATTTT.

This clone occurred a few times. The rearrangement joins TRBV9 to TRBJ1-3, with D maybe TRBD1 (5 bases). In germline, CDR1 is SGDLS, CDR2 YYNGEE. Trimming cost V 3 bases and J 0 bases, with 7 bases left between them. The CDR3 covers 14 residues. CDR3 sequence: CASSGGLSGNTIYF. The CDR3 region has the DNA TGTGCCAGCAGCGGGGGACTCTCTGGAAACACCATATATTTT.

The J gene is TRBJ2-1, the V gene TRBV29-1; D is possibly TRBD1 (6 bases). Per germline, CDR1 SQVTM and CDR2 ANQGSEA. CDR3 length: 12 residues. The V gene lost 4 bases and the J gene lost 7 bases, with 11 bases spanning the gap. The CDR3: CSVVQGKNEQFF. The CDR3 DNA sequence: TGCAGCGTTGTACAGGGTAAAAATGAGCAGTTCTTC.

The V call is TRBV4-1, the J call TRBJ1-3; maybe TRBD1 (6 bases). CDR3 size: 16 residues. Germline values: CDR1 MGHRA, CDR2 YSYEKL. V shed 0 bases and J shed 5 bases, with 14 bases lying between them. The CDR3 is CASSQDLGRGRNTIYF. The CDR3 coding sequence is TGCGCCAGCAGCCAAGATCTGGGCAGGGGACGAAACACCATATATTTT.

This chain connects TRBV10-3 to TRBJ2-1; D is uncertain. The V end was cut by 6 bases, the J end by 10 bases, with 13 bases between. The length of the CDR3 is 12 residues. Germline V gene data show CDR1 as ENHRY and CDR2 as SYGVKD. The CDR3 loop is CAISRPTREQFF. The CDR3 nucleotides are TGTGCCATCAGCCGTCCAACCCGGGAGCAGTTCTTC.

The V gene is TRBV7-3, the J gene TRBJ2-1, with 8 positions matching TRBD1. CDR1 SGHTA and CDR2 FQGTGA come from the germline V gene. J lost 2 bases, V lost 2 bases, and 5 bases had no gene match. The CDR3 length is 16 residues. CDR3 protein: CASSLPGGRAYNEQFF. Written as DNA, the CDR3 is TGTGCCAGCAGCTTACCAGGGGGCAGAGCCTACAATGAGCAGTTCTTC.

This clone was observed a single time. The chain combines TRBV7-3 with TRBJ2-6; D is undetermined. Looked up from germline, CDR1 is SGHTA and CDR2 is FQGTGA. Trimming removed 2 bases at V and 2 bases at J, with 7 bases between. This CDR3 comprises 15 residues. The CDR3 is CASSLGRTGANVLTF. CDR3 coding DNA: TGTGCCAGCAGCTTAGGCAGGACTGGGGCCAACGTCCTGACTTTC.

CDR3 region: CASRQGNTEAFF. The DNA for the CDR3 is TGTGCCAGCAGACAGGGTAACACTGAAGCTTTCTTT. The rearrangement joins TRBV6-5 to TRBJ1-1; D is possibly TRBD1 (6 bases). The CDR3 length is 12 residues. V lost 6 bases and J lost 2, with 7 bases in between. Germline V CDR1 and CDR2: MNHEY, SVGAGI.

The J gene is TRBJ2-1, the V gene TRBV15, with D unclear. Trimming took 0 bases from V and 10 from J, leaving 4 bases between them. The CDR3 is 11 residues long. The germline gives CDR1 LNHNV, CDR2 YYDKDF (reference sequence). CDR3 sequence (DNA): TGTGCCACCAGCAGAGAGCAGGAGCAGTTCTTC. Translation: CATSREQEQFF. The full variable domain, in which reference TRBV15 and TRBJ2-1 provide the parts outside the CDR3, is DAMVIQNPRYQVTQFGKPVTLSCSQTLNHNVMYWYQQKSSQAPKLLFHYYDKDFNNEADTPDNFQSRRPNTSFCFLDIRSPGLGDTAMYLCATSREQEQFFGPGTRLTVL.

The chain is built from TRBV5-1 and TRBJ2-1; 9 positions match TRBD2. The junction had 8 bases not matched to a gene; V was cut back by 4 bases and J by 9 bases. Germline V gene sequence: CDR1 SGHRS, CDR2 YFSETQ. This CDR3 region has 14 residues. The CDR3 DNA is TGCGCCAGCAGCGTGCGGGAGGGCCTTGGTGAGCAGTTCTTC. This codes for CASSVREGLGEQFF.

The V call is TRBV10-3, the J call TRBJ1-5; TRBD1 aligns across 8 bases. The CDR3 runs 17 residues. With V trimmed by 3 bases and J by 4 bases, 11 bases remained unmatched. Germline V gene lookup returns CDR1 ENHRY and CDR2 SYGVKD. The CDR3 spells CAISDPRPGTGNQPQHF. CDR3 sequence (DNA): TGTGCCATCAGTGACCCTCGGCCCGGGACAGGTAATCAGCCCCAGCATTTT.

V gene TRBV7-9 combines with J gene TRBJ1-2, with D possibly being TRBD1 (5 bases). The V end was cut by 4 bases, the J end by 0 bases, with 15 bases between. Germline lookup yields CDR1 SEHNR and CDR2 FQNEAQ (reference sequence). The CDR3 is 16 amino acids. The CDR3 sequence: CASSSAVGGSNYGYTF. The CDR3 DNA follows: TGTGCCAGCAGCTCCGCGGTTGGGGGGTCTAACTATGGCTACACCTTC.

This rearrangement joins TRBV11-2 to TRBJ2-7, with D maybe TRBD1 (5 bases). Looked up from germline, CDR1 is SGHAT and CDR2 is FQNNGV. Trimming took 0 bases from V and 2 from J, leaving 14 bases between them. This CDR3 has 16 amino acids. The CDR3 is CASSLEVSGPTYEQYF. CDR3 nucleotide sequence: TGTGCCAGCAGCTTAGAGGTCTCAGGGCCTACCTACGAGCAGTACTTC.

This chain uses TRBV7-2 with TRBJ2-1; possibly TRBD2 for D (6 bases). Trimming stripped 4 bases from V and 6 bases from J, with 16 bases between. Germline CDR1 is SGHTA and CDR2 is FQGNSA. The CDR3 has 15 amino acids. The CDR3 DNA sequence: TGTGCCAGCAGCTCCCCCAGAGGAGGGCCCAATGAGCAGTTCTTC. This codes for CASSSPRGGPNEQFF.

This chain links TRBV6-4 with TRBJ2-3; 8 bases are a match to TRBD2. V lost 0 bases, J lost 4 bases, and 6 bases stayed unmatched. This CDR3 is built from 16 residues. CDR1 and CDR2 (germline): MRHNA, SNTAGT. CDR3 sequence (DNA): TGTGCCAGCAGTGACTCTTACGGGGGGGGCCCAGATACGCAGTATTTT. The encoded protein is CASSDSYGGGPDTQYF.

V gene TRBV7-8 combines with J gene TRBJ1-5; D is undetermined. This CDR3 is 17 amino acids long. CDR1 is SGHVS, CDR2 FQNEAQ, per germline. V lost 1 base, J lost 10 bases, and 23 bases lay in between. The DNA of the CDR3 is TGTGCCAGCAGCTTAGGCTCGGGCAGCGGTTTCGGTCAACCCCAGCATTTT. This codes for CASSLGSGSGFGQPQHF.

V is TRBV6-5 and J is TRBJ2-1; TRBD1 is a possible D gene (5 bases). This CDR3 is 13 amino acids long. Looked up from germline, CDR1 is MNHEY and CDR2 is SVGAGI. V was cut by 0 bases and J by 12 bases, with 12 bases left in between. The CDR3 loop is CASSYSGASRQFF. The CDR3 nucleotides are TGTGCCAGCAGTTACTCAGGGGCGTCTAGGCAGTTCTTC.

This clone has just one count. The chain uses TRBV29-1 and TRBJ2-1, with 10 bases aligning to TRBD2. CDR1 is SQVTM, CDR2 ANQGSEA, per germline. This CDR3 comprises 14 residues. J lost 5 bases, V lost 6 bases, and 7 bases had no gene match. CDR3 nucleotide sequence: TGCAGCGTCTTTACTAGCGGGGCAAACAATGAGCAGTTCTTC. Its protein is CSVFTSGANNEQFF.

This clone was picked up a small number of times. The J gene is TRBJ2-7, the V gene TRBV5-8, with a possible D match to TRBD1 (5 bases). V was clipped by 4 bases and J by 1 base, with 15 bases between them. The CDR3 length is 15 residues. The germline CDR1 and CDR2 sequences are SGHTS and YDEGEE. In nucleotides, the CDR3 is TGTGCCAGCAGCGCCTGGGGCAAAAGTTCCTACGAGCAGTACTTC. Protein sequence: CASSAWGKSSYEQYF. The full variable domain, with the rest looked up from reference TRBV5-8 and TRBJ2-7, is EAGVTQSPTHLIKTRGQQATLRCSPISGHTSVYWYQQALGLGLQFLLWYDEGEERNRGNFPPRFSGRQFPNYSSELNVNALELEDSALYLCASSAWGKSSYEQYFGPGTRLTVT.

This chain joins TRBV30 and TRBJ1-2, with no clear D. CDR3 length: 13 residues. Germline V gene sequence: CDR1 GTSNPN, CDR2 SVGIG (reference sequence). The ends were cut back, 7 bases at V and 5 bases at J, with 17 bases in the middle. CDR3 loop: CASLGGALYGYTF. In DNA, the CDR3 is TGTGCCTCCCTCGGCGGCGCCCTTTATGGCTACACCTTC.

The chain employs TRBV13 and TRBJ2-7, with 7 bases matching TRBD1. The CDR3 sequence is 14 residues long. CDR1 and CDR2 from the germline V gene are PRHDT and FYEKMQ (reference sequence). Trimming took 5 bases from V and 3 from J; bases not matched to a gene: 7. The CDR3 region has the DNA TGTGCCAGCAGCGCAAACCGACAGGGCTACGAGCAGTACTTC. Amino acid sequence: CASSANRQGYEQYF.

J is TRBJ2-1 and V is TRBV6-5; TRBD2 aligns across 9 bases. The CDR3 contains 14 residues. The V segment lost 8 bases and the J segment 3 bases; nucleotides outside the gene matches: 5. Germline V lookup: CDR1 MNHEY, CDR2 SVGAGI. CDR3 in DNA: TGTGCCAGCGCGACTAGCGGTGACTACAATGAGCAGTTCTTC. Protein: CASATSGDYNEQFF.

Only a few counts were recorded for this clone. The chain couples TRBV2 to TRBJ2-1; no firm D call. V dropped 2 bases and J dropped 5 bases, with 10 bases sitting between them. CDR3 size: 14 residues. Germline loops: CDR1 SNHLY, CDR2 FYNNEI. The CDR3 sequence: CASSESNKNNEQFF. CDR3 nucleotide sequence: TGTGCCAGCAGTGAAAGTAACAAAAACAATGAGCAGTTCTTC.

This clone came up a few times. The rearrangement links TRBV7-9 to TRBJ2-7, with 8 positions matching TRBD1. Looked up from germline, CDR1 is SEHNR and CDR2 is FQNEAQ (reference sequence). The CDR3 is 13 residues long. Unmatched junction bases numbered 3, after V lost 3 bases and J lost 5 bases. As DNA, the CDR3 is TGTGCCAGCAGCTTGACAGGGGCCAACGAGCAGTACTTC. It specifies CASSLTGANEQYF.

This clone was observed a few times. The chain couples TRBV25-1 to TRBJ1-2; TRBD1 aligns across 7 bases. With V trimmed by 3 bases and J by 7 bases, 11 bases remained unmatched. CDR3 length: 15 amino acids. The germline gives CDR1 MGHDK, CDR2 SYGVNS. This CDR3 reads CASSEGQFRVGGYTF. CDR3 nucleotide sequence: TGTGCCAGCAGTGAGGGACAGTTCAGGGTTGGTGGCTACACCTTC.

This chain joins TRBV19 and TRBJ1-5; tentatively, D is TRBD1 (6 bases). Trimming left V 3 bases short and J 5 bases short, with 17 bases between. Germline assignment: CDR1 LNHDA and CDR2 SQIVND (reference sequence). The CDR3 sequence is 16 residues long. For the CDR3, the DNA is TGTGCCAGTAGTATGTGGGGGCAGGGAATCGATCAGCCCCAGCATTTT. Its translation: CASSMWGQGIDQPQHF.

The rearrangement joins TRBV18 to TRBJ1-2, with unresolved D. Between the trimmed V and J ends, which lost 2 bases and 0 bases, there was a span of 16 bases. Germline CDR1 and CDR2: KGHSH and LQKENI. The CDR3 has 17 residues. The CDR3 is CASSPTVGGRANYGYTF. The CDR3 DNA reads as TGTGCCAGCTCACCAACGGTCGGAGGGCGAGCTAACTATGGCTACACCTTC.

V and J are TRBV10-3 and TRBJ1-2, with D possibly TRBD1 on 5 matching bases. CDR1 is ENHRY, CDR2 SYGVKD, per germline. This CDR3 has 14 amino acids. Trimming removed 7 bases at V and 1 base at J, with 13 bases between. This chain's CDR3 is CAIKQDIDNYGYTF. The CDR3 DNA reads as TGTGCCATCAAGCAGGACATCGATAACTATGGCTACACCTTC.

This clone came up a few times. The chain uses TRBV18 and TRBJ1-6; 9 bases fit TRBD1. The trim removed 8 bases at V and 9 bases at J, leaving 8 bases unmatched. CDR3 length: 14 amino acids. Germline assignment: CDR1 KGHSH and CDR2 LQKENI. CDR3 sequence reads: CASNPGQGRSPLHF. The CDR3 DNA follows: TGTGCCAGCAACCCGGGACAGGGTCGTTCACCCCTCCACTTT.

The CDR3 reads CASSQVLAGVSETQYF. CDR3 nucleotides: TGCGCCAGCAGCCAAGTGCTAGCGGGAGTGAGTGAGACCCAGTACTTC. The genes are TRBV4-1 and TRBJ2-5; 10 bases align to TRBD2. The germline gives CDR1 MGHRA, CDR2 YSYEKL. This CDR3 has 16 amino acids. V shed 1 base and J 5 bases; nucleotides not matched to a gene: 7.

This chain joins TRBV5-4 and TRBJ2-7, with TRBD2 identical over 10 bases. The length of the CDR3 is 14 residues. Germline V gives CDR1 SGHNT, CDR2 YYREEE (reference sequence). Trimming took 2 bases from V and 1 from J; bases not matched to a gene: 0. In DNA, the CDR3 is TGTGCCAGCAGCTTAGCGGGAGGGTCCTACGAGCAGTACTTC. Amino acid sequence: CASSLAGGSYEQYF.

The V call is TRBV7-6, the J call TRBJ2-2; D gene unclear. The CDR3 contains 15 residues. The germline gives CDR1 SGHVS, CDR2 FNYEAQ. Trimming stripped 1 base from V and 3 bases from J, with 9 bases between. CDR3 bases: TGTGCCAGCAGCTTAGGGGTAGAGGACACCGGGGAGCTGTTTTTT. Its translation: CASSLGVEDTGELFF.